A single sample is the source of the 14 T cell receptor beta chains below, sequenced in a study of T cells in Graves' hyperthyroidism and ophthalmopathy. The investigators amplified TCR beta CDR3 regions from RNA transcripts. Initially, a first-round RT-PCR of the TCR CDR3 employed the HTBI primer set. TCRdb re-called the multiplex PCR reads with MiXCR, one entry per CDR3 protein. The profile covers roughly 510,000 distinct CDR3 sequences, with 40% to 50% appearing a single time and about 45% taken by the ten largest. The specimen was peripheral blood or thyroid tissue (not recorded which). The receptor source for this set is an adult woman with Graves' disease, either hyperthyroidism or ophthalmopathy (not recorded which).

The J gene is TRBJ1-1, the V gene TRBV10-3; unclear D gene. Trimming removed 4 bases at V and 0 bases at J, with 6 bases between. The CDR3 consists of 13 residues. Per germline, CDR1 ENHRY and CDR2 SYGVKD. The CDR3 loop is CAISGEMNTEAFF. CDR3 DNA: TGTGCCATCAGTGGGGAAATGAACACTGAAGCTTTCTTT.

V is TRBV28 and J is TRBJ1-2; D is unresolved. V lost 3 bases, J lost 4 bases, and 9 bases lay in between. This CDR3 is 13 amino acids long. Germline V gene sequence: CDR1 MDHEN, CDR2 SYDVKM. CDR3 DNA sequence: TGTGCCAGCAGTTTGTACGACGGCTATGGCTACACCTTC. Its protein is CASSLYDGYGYTF.

V gene TRBV7-2 combines with J gene TRBJ1-5; D call uncertain. This CDR3 region has 15 residues. Germline V CDR1 and CDR2: SGHTA, FQGNSA. Trimming pared 5 bases from V and 0 bases from J, leaving 11 bases between. As DNA, the CDR3 is TGTGCCAGCAGCCCGGCCCCATATAGCAATCAGCCCCAGCATTTT. This translates into CASSPAPYSNQPQHF. Full variable domain (missing parts from reference TRBV7-2 and TRBJ1-5): GAGVSQSPSNKVTEKGKDVELRCDPISGHTALYWYRQSLGQGLEFLIYFQGNSAPDKSGLPSDRFSAERTGGSVSTLTIQRTQQEDSAVYLCASSPAPYSNQPQHFGDGTRLSIL.

This chain links TRBV29-1 with TRBJ2-7, with D possibly matching TRBD2 (6 bases). V dropped 1 base and J dropped 3 bases, with 10 bases sitting between them. Germline values: CDR1 SQVTM, CDR2 ANQGSEA. CDR3 length equals 13 residues. This CDR3 is CSVEGGAGYEQYF. In DNA, the CDR3 is TGCAGCGTTGAAGGGGGAGCGGGCTACGAGCAGTACTTC.

Remarks on this clonotype: A read error may explain this, as a much larger clone is one base away. The chain recombines TRBV15 with TRBJ2-5; TRBD1 matches 9 bases. The CDR3 extends over 18 amino acids. Looked up from germline, CDR1 is LNHNV and CDR2 is YYDKDF (reference sequence). CDR3 DNA: TGTGCCGCCAGCAGTGAAGAACCGACAGGGGGATACCAAGAGACCCAGTACTTC. Translated: CAASSEEPTGGYQETQYF.

This clonotype has a count of ten or more. The chain recombines TRBV9 with TRBJ2-7; 7 bases fit TRBD1. V shed 1 base, J shed 2 bases, and the junction held 6 bases outside the gene matches. The V gene's germline CDR1 is SGDLS and CDR2 YYNGEE. This CDR3 spans 15 amino acids. This CDR3 reads CASSVTGTATYEQYF. In nucleotides, the CDR3 is TGTGCCAGCAGCGTAACCGGGACAGCTACCTACGAGCAGTACTTC.

The chain is built from TRBV7-9 and TRBJ1-1; 7 nucleotides align to TRBD1. Germline CDR1 and CDR2: SEHNR and FQNEAQ (reference sequence). Trimming at V came to 3 bases and at J to 2 bases, leaving 3 bases not matched to a gene. The CDR3 covers 14 residues. Here the CDR3 reads CASSFRDSNTEAFF. For the CDR3, the DNA is TGTGCCAGCAGCTTCCGGGACAGCAACACTGAAGCTTTCTTT.

In the case of this clonotype: A read error may explain this, as a much larger clone is one base away. Likely a read error: the CDR3 ends without its conserved phenylalanine or tryptophan. J is TRBJ2-7 and V is TRBV6-5; maybe TRBD1 (5 bases). The CDR3 totals 13 residues. Trimming pared 2 bases from V and 4 bases from J, leaving 9 bases between. Germline V lookup: CDR1 MNHEY, CDR2 SVGAGI. The CDR3 protein is CASSYDQGYEQYS. The CDR3 DNA follows: TGTGCCAGCAGTTACGATCAGGGTTACGAGCAGTACTCC.

The sample holds many counts of this clonotype. The gene calls are TRBV20-1 and TRBJ1-4; D is unresolved. Trimming took 2 bases from V and 3 from J, leaving 13 bases between them. The CDR3 is 15 residues long. Germline lookup yields CDR1 DFQATT and CDR2 SNEGSKA (reference sequence). This CDR3 reads CSARKATSPNEKLFF. The DNA of the CDR3 is TGCAGTGCTAGAAAGGCGACATCCCCTAATGAAAAACTGTTTTTT.

This chain connects TRBV7-9 to TRBJ1-5; D gene uncertain. The CDR3 consists of 12 residues. The germline V and J ends were trimmed by 5 bases and 7 bases, with 9 bases remaining between them. Germline V gives CDR1 SEHNR, CDR2 FQNEAQ (reference sequence). For the CDR3, the DNA is TGTGCCAGCAGCGCGGCGGGACAGCCCCAGCATTTT. Translation gives CASSAAGQPQHF.

In this sample, this clonotype turned up many times. V usage is TRBV5-1 and J usage is TRBJ1-4; no firm D call. The ends were cut back, 2 bases at V and 4 bases at J, with 6 bases in the middle. CDR3 size: 13 residues. Germline V lookup: CDR1 SGHRS, CDR2 YFSETQ. DNA for the CDR3: TGCGCCAGCAGCTTTGGCAGTAATGAAAAACTGTTTTTT. As protein: CASSFGSNEKLFF.

Notes on this clonotype: A much larger clone differs from this one at a single base, so this may be a read error. The chain uses TRBV10-3 and TRBJ1-4, with no clear D. From germline, CDR1 is ENHRY and CDR2 SYGVKD. CDR3 length: 14 amino acids. V lost 6 bases to trimming and J lost 7 bases, with 15 bases between them. The CDR3 region has the DNA TGTGCCATCAGCCGGACTCTGGAGGCTGAAAAACTGTTTTTT. It codes for CAISRTLEAEKLFF.

V and J are TRBV7-9 and TRBJ2-7; D is perhaps TRBD2 (6 bases). The length of the CDR3 is 13 residues. Germline V gene sequence: CDR1 SEHNR, CDR2 FQNEAQ (reference sequence). With 10 bases removed from V and 5 bases from J, the gap between germline ends came to 18 bases. Here the CDR3 DNA reads TGTGCCATCAGTCGGGACTCACCCGACGAGCAGTACTTC. It specifies CAISRDSPDEQYF.

Only a few counts were recorded for this clonotype. A much larger clone differs from this one at a single base, so this may be a read error. Since the CDR3 does not end with the conserved phenylalanine or tryptophan, this likely comes from a read error. V is TRBV7-8 and J is TRBJ2-7; D call uncertain. CDR1 SGHVS and CDR2 FQNEAQ come from the germline V gene. There are 13 residues in the CDR3. Trimming left V 5 bases short and J 4 bases short, with 12 bases between. This CDR3 is CASSLTHGYEQYL. DNA of the CDR3: TGTGCCAGCAGCCTTACGCACGGATACGAGCAGTACCTC.